This TCR beta chain was recorded in a study of T cells in Graves' hyperthyroidism and ophthalmopathy. Germline V gene data show CDR1 as DFQATT and CDR2 as SNEGSKA (reference sequence). The junction had 4 bases not matched to a gene; V was cut back by 3 bases and J by 3 bases. The CDR3 has 14 residues. It was RNA transcripts that yielded the amplified TCR beta CDR3 regions. First-round RT-PCR of the TCR CDR3 relied on the HTBI primer set. One entry per CDR3 protein results from TCRdb running MiXCR on the multiplex PCR reads. The sample lists about 640,000 distinct CDR3 sequences; less than 25% were seen once.

V gene TRBV20-1 combines with J gene TRBJ2-1, with 8 bases identical to TRBD2. This clonotype originated in a man in his thirties or forties with Graves' ophthalmopathy. The sequenced material came from blood. In nucleotides, the CDR3 is TGCAGTGCTAGGTCCCTAGCGGGCTACAATGAGCAGTTCTTC. Translated, it gives CSARSLAGYNEQFF.